A selection of T cell receptor beta chains follows, all from one sample in a study of CD8 T cells in ankylosing spondylitis. Each CDR3 protein is one row after TCRdb ran MiXCR on the 5' RACE reads. The table has 250,000 to 300,000 distinct CDR3 sequences, around 20% seen once; the top ten hold about 8%. Material for sequencing was blood, either unsorted or a sorted T cell fraction (not recorded which). The receptors here all came from a male donor with ankylosing spondylitis or in good health (not recorded which). The conserved cysteine and the conserved F or W are not part of the CDR3 here. A D gene is named only where the DNA matches it firmly.

V gene: TRBV4-1
D gene: .
J gene: TRBJ1-5
CDR3 protein: ASSQSGTTNQPQH

V gene: TRBV10-2
D gene: .
J gene: TRBJ2-2
CDR3 protein: ASIPGTVRAGELF

V gene: TRBV7-2
D gene: .
J gene: TRBJ2-1
CDR3 protein: ASSLGNSPQGQF

V gene: TRBV5-1
D gene: .
J gene: TRBJ2-5
CDR3 protein: ASSLEVSAFQETQY

V gene: TRBV5-6
D gene: .
J gene: TRBJ2-3
CDR3 protein: ASSALGMISTDTQY

V gene: TRBV11-2
D gene: TRBD2
J gene: TRBJ2-3
CDR3 protein: ASSLESRGVQY

V gene: TRBV5-6
D gene: .
J gene: TRBJ2-1
CDR3 protein: ASSYSRNEQF

V gene: TRBV12-3/TRBV12-4
D gene: .
J gene: TRBJ1-5
CDR3 protein: ASSLAGGGNQPQH

V gene: TRBV10-3
D gene: TRBD2
J gene: TRBJ2-3
CDR3 protein: AISQLAGSSTDTQY

V gene: TRBV12-3/TRBV12-4
D gene: .
J gene: TRBJ1-4
CDR3 protein: ASRTGQMQEKLF

V gene: TRBV3-1
D gene: .
J gene: TRBJ2-5
CDR3 protein: ASSLKGGETQY

V gene: TRBV12-3/TRBV12-4
D gene: .
J gene: TRBJ2-6
CDR3 protein: ASSLRVSGANVLT

V gene: TRBV6-1
D gene: .
J gene: TRBJ2-3
CDR3 protein: ASSIGSTDTQY

V gene: TRBV12-3/TRBV12-4
D gene: .
J gene: TRBJ1-1
CDR3 protein: ASSVTRGKTEAF

V gene: TRBV28
D gene: TRBD1
J gene: TRBJ2-5
CDR3 protein: ASRGQGLETQY

V gene: TRBV27
D gene: TRBD2
J gene: TRBJ2-3
CDR3 protein: ASSQGTSGRTQY

V gene: TRBV20-1
D gene: TRBD1
J gene: TRBJ1-5
CDR3 protein: SARELRGQGNQPQH

V gene: TRBV29-1
D gene: .
J gene: TRBJ2-1
CDR3 protein: SGTQGRNEQF

V gene: TRBV10-2
D gene: .
J gene: TRBJ2-2
CDR3 protein: ASSVNPSGELF

V gene: TRBV29-1
D gene: .
J gene: TRBJ2-5
CDR3 protein: SVALQSKGETQY

V gene: TRBV29-1
D gene: TRBD2
J gene: TRBJ2-2
CDR3 protein: SVELWRGASGELF

V gene: TRBV4-1
D gene: TRBD1
J gene: TRBJ2-5
CDR3 protein: ASSQGQGDQETQY

V gene: TRBV18
D gene: TRBD2
J gene: TRBJ2-5
CDR3 protein: ASSRGRTRGIETQY

V gene: TRBV28
D gene: .
J gene: TRBJ2-4
CDR3 protein: AGSTGDWNIQY

V gene: TRBV16
D gene: .
J gene: TRBJ1-1
CDR3 protein: ASTIGRGTEAF

V gene: TRBV7-9
D gene: .
J gene: TRBJ1-2
CDR3 protein: ASSLAGTGRYGYT

V gene: TRBV7-9
D gene: TRBD1
J gene: TRBJ2-3
CDR3 protein: ASSLQGAIGDTQY

V gene: TRBV13
D gene: TRBD2
J gene: TRBJ2-3
CDR3 protein: ASSSIAGPSSTDTQY

V gene: TRBV9
D gene: .
J gene: TRBJ2-3
CDR3 protein: ASSVELAIDTQY

V gene: TRBV12-3/TRBV12-4
D gene: TRBD1
J gene: TRBJ2-3
CDR3 protein: ASSWDRSTDTQY

V gene: TRBV7-3
D gene: TRBD2
J gene: TRBJ2-2
CDR3 protein: ASNKGRGTGELF

V gene: TRBV12-3/TRBV12-4
D gene: TRBD1
J gene: TRBJ1-5
CDR3 protein: ASSSSGGRQPQH

V gene: TRBV9
D gene: TRBD2
J gene: TRBJ2-2
CDR3 protein: ASSVTSGSATGELF

V gene: TRBV15
D gene: TRBD1
J gene: TRBJ1-3
CDR3 protein: ATSREQGGGNTIY

V gene: TRBV6-6
D gene: TRBD1
J gene: TRBJ2-2
CDR3 protein: AIGTGSTGELF

V gene: TRBV18
D gene: .
J gene: TRBJ2-6
CDR3 protein: ASSRRQAGDTSGANVLT

V gene: TRBV29-1
D gene: TRBD1
J gene: TRBJ1-2
CDR3 protein: SVAGDSNYGYT

V gene: TRBV20-1
D gene: .
J gene: TRBJ2-2
CDR3 protein: SARDSVRGTGELF

V gene: TRBV12-3/TRBV12-4
D gene: .
J gene: TRBJ2-5
CDR3 protein: ASSLVPKETQY

V gene: TRBV29-1
D gene: TRBD1
J gene: TRBJ2-5
CDR3 protein: SVVRAGGWETQY

V gene: TRBV9
D gene: TRBD2
J gene: TRBJ2-1
CDR3 protein: ASSVELAGVNNEQF

V gene: TRBV12-3/TRBV12-4
D gene: .
J gene: TRBJ2-5
CDR3 protein: ASRGGIAETQY

V gene: TRBV4-2
D gene: .
J gene: TRBJ1-2
CDR3 protein: ASSQDRANYGYT

V gene: TRBV20-1
D gene: .
J gene: TRBJ2-1
CDR3 protein: SARDSLSSYNEQF

V gene: TRBV6-4
D gene: .
J gene: TRBJ1-5
CDR3 protein: ASSDRDSNQPQH

V gene: TRBV6-5
D gene: TRBD1
J gene: TRBJ1-6
CDR3 protein: ASSYSSLAGGDSPLH

V gene: TRBV3-1
D gene: TRBD2
J gene: TRBJ2-2
CDR3 protein: ASSLGGARTGELF

V gene: TRBV12-3/TRBV12-4
D gene: .
J gene: TRBJ2-2
CDR3 protein: ATKARLDSENTGELF

V gene: TRBV5-1
D gene: .
J gene: TRBJ1-1
CDR3 protein: ASSLRGRMNTEAF

V gene: TRBV28
D gene: .
J gene: TRBJ2-4
CDR3 protein: ASSLAGVLDIQY

V gene: TRBV12-3/TRBV12-4
D gene: .
J gene: TRBJ2-5
CDR3 protein: ASSSGLKETQY